One and the same sample provided the 26 T cell receptor beta chains below, sequenced in a study of regulatory T cells in long-lasting Graves disease. Time point meaning: persistent/refractory GD, antithyroid drugs over 5 years with positive TRAb. The authors made the TCR library using RNA they extracted from PBMCs. Arm-PCR with iRepertoire HTBI primers amplified the CDR3 regions for these TCR beta libraries. TCRdb analysed the multiplex PCR reads with MiXCR anew, one entry per CDR3 protein. The sample contains fewer than 600,000 distinct CDR3 sequences, about 22% of which appear only once. This sample comprised peripheral blood mononuclear cells (PBMCs), obtained when the disease was refractory, from a patient treated with antithyroid drugs. These receptors were obtained from a female donor with Graves disease.

This sequence joins TRBV7-9 and TRBJ1-3, with TRBD1 as a possible D gene (5 bases). V lost 8 bases and J lost 15, with 17 bases in between. The CDR3 contains 11 residues. Germline lookup yields CDR1 SEHNR and CDR2 FQNEAQ (reference sequence). In DNA, the CDR3 is TGTGCCAGCGGCCAGGACACTGGCGGATATTTT. This translates into CASGQDTGGYF.

Worth noting for this clonotype: This sequence may be a read error, since a much larger clone differs from it by one base. The rearrangement joins TRBV6-2 or TRBV6-3 to TRBJ1-5; a possible D gene is TRBD1 (5 bases). Germline V gene lookup returns CDR1 MNHEY and CDR2 SVGEGT. V lost 2 bases and J 9 bases, leaving 11 bases between the germline ends. This CDR3 contains 13 residues. For the CDR3, the DNA is TGTGCCAGCAGTTACCAGACAGATCGGCCCCAGCATTTT. Translating gives CASSYQTDRPQHF.

Ten or more counts support this clonotype. The CDR3 loop reads CASSQGSNTEAFF. The CDR3 DNA follows: TGTGCCAGCAGCCAGGGGAGCAACACTGAAGCTTTCTTT. This sequence joins TRBV3-1 and TRBJ1-1; D unclear. The CDR3 spans 13 residues. Trimming removed 3 bases at V and 2 bases at J, with 7 bases between. In germline, CDR1 is LGHDT, CDR2 YNNKEL (reference sequence).

This clonotype was seen at least ten times. The V call is TRBV12-3 or TRBV12-4, the J call TRBJ2-2; TRBD2 matches at 7 bases. V trimming: 10 bases; J trimming: 4 bases; junction bases outside the gene matches: 9. The length of the CDR3 is 14 residues. The CDR3 reads CATSVGRATGELFF. In nucleotides, the CDR3 is TGTGCCACCTCAGTGGGGAGGGCCACCGGGGAGCTGTTTTTT.

This clonotype was counted at least ten times. The chain recombines TRBV12-3 or TRBV12-4 with TRBJ2-7; 7 positions match TRBD1. The CDR3 totals 15 residues. With V trimmed by 7 bases and J by 7 bases, 16 bases remained unmatched. CDR3 sequence reads: CASTPRGWPLGEQYF. The CDR3 nucleotides are TGTGCCAGCACCCCCAGGGGGTGGCCTTTGGGAGAGCAGTACTTC.

This clonotype was picked up many times. This chain connects TRBV11-2 to TRBJ1-1, with 8 bases identical to TRBD1. With 5 bases clipped from V and 3 bases from J, the junction kept 11 bases outside the gene matches. There are 16 residues in the CDR3. Germline V CDR1 and CDR2: SGHAT, FQNNGV. The CDR3 sequence is CASSPTGGRGDTEAFF. The CDR3 DNA follows: TGTGCCAGCAGCCCTACAGGGGGGCGGGGGGACACTGAAGCTTTCTTT.

This clonotype was detected a few times. V is TRBV30 and J is TRBJ2-6; 8 positions match TRBD1. Per germline, CDR1 GTSNPN and CDR2 SVGIG (reference sequence). The CDR3 runs 16 residues. The V segment lost 2 bases and the J segment 0 bases; nucleotides outside the gene matches: 3. The chain's CDR3 is CAWSRQGRSGANVLTF. In DNA form, the CDR3 reads TGTGCCTGGAGTCGACAGGGGCGCTCTGGGGCCAACGTCCTGACTTTC.

The genes are TRBV7-2 and TRBJ2-7, with 10 bases that match TRBD2. V shed 0 bases, J shed 0 bases, and the junction held 5 bases outside the gene matches. Germline loops: CDR1 SGHTA, CDR2 FQGNSA. CDR3 length: 17 amino acids. The CDR3 here is CASSLAGLALSSYEQYF. CDR3 nucleotides: TGTGCCAGCAGCTTAGCGGGACTAGCGTTGAGCTCCTACGAGCAGTACTTC.

This clonotype has ten or more counts. V gene TRBV7-8 combines with J gene TRBJ2-5, with TRBD2 identical over 7 bases. The CDR3 extends over 15 amino acids. The V and J ends lost 5 bases and 2 bases, in that order; junction bases with no gene match: 8. Germline values: CDR1 SGHVS, CDR2 FQNEAQ. The CDR3 reads CASSRPGTIQETQYF. DNA of the CDR3: TGTGCCAGCAGCCGACCCGGGACTATACAAGAGACCCAGTACTTC.

The chain carries TRBV7-9 and TRBJ1-5; D is ambiguous. The CDR3 covers 15 residues. Germline V CDR1 and CDR2: SEHNR, FQNEAQ (reference sequence). Trimming removed 0 bases from V and 2 bases from J, with 8 bases in between. CDR3 region: CASSLALGGNQPQHF. CDR3 nucleotides: TGTGCCAGCAGCTTAGCGCTGGGAGGCAATCAGCCCCAGCATTTT.

In its sample, this clonotype was seen a few times. The chain uses TRBV6-1 and TRBJ2-5, with D tentatively TRBD1 (6 bases). Germline CDR1 is MNHNS and CDR2 is SASEGT. Trimming removed 6 bases from V and 0 bases from J, with 17 bases in between. This CDR3 is built from 16 residues. CDR3 sequence reads: CASRDRGTQYQETQYF. The CDR3 DNA is TGTGCCAGCAGAGATCGAGGGACACAGTACCAAGAGACCCAGTACTTC.

This clonotype was counted many times. The V call is TRBV7-3, the J call TRBJ1-1; TRBD1 aligns across 8 bases. There are 16 residues in the CDR3. Germline V CDR1 and CDR2: SGHTA, FQGTGA. V lost 5 bases to trimming and J lost 0 bases; unmatched junction nucleotides: 8. CDR3: CASSPRQGKMNTEAFF. CDR3 DNA sequence: TGTGCCAGCAGCCCGAGACAGGGGAAGATGAACACTGAAGCTTTCTTT.

This clonotype has just a few counts. V usage is TRBV7-2 and J usage is TRBJ2-3; no definite D call. The CDR3 consists of 14 residues. From germline, CDR1 is SGHTA and CDR2 FQGNSA. Trimming pared 4 bases from V and 4 bases from J, leaving 12 bases between. The CDR3 nucleotides are TGTGCCAGCAGCTCCCACTACGCGGCAGATACGCAGTATTTT. Protein: CASSSHYAADTQYF.

This sequence joins TRBV30 and TRBJ2-7; D may be TRBD2 (6 bases). Trimming removed 0 bases from V and 7 bases from J, with 13 bases in between. CDR1 is GTSNPN, CDR2 SVGIG, per germline (reference sequence). There are 13 residues in the CDR3. CDR3 in DNA: TGTGCCTGGAGTGTGGGCCGGGGGATTGAGCAGTACTTC. It yields the protein CAWSVGRGIEQYF.

This clonotype appeared many times. The chain combines TRBV7-2 with TRBJ2-7; D may be TRBD2 (5 bases). Germline CDR1 and CDR2: SGHTA and FQGNSA. Trimming cost V 5 bases and J 0 bases, with 8 bases left between them. This CDR3 has 13 amino acids. The CDR3 bases are TGTGCCAGCAGCCGAGGGTACTCCTACGAGCAGTACTTC. Amino acid sequence: CASSRGYSYEQYF.

This sequence joins TRBV30 and TRBJ2-5; TRBD2 agrees at 8 bases. V was clipped by 3 bases and J by 5 bases; unmatched bases: 8. The germline gives CDR1 GTSNPN, CDR2 SVGIG (reference sequence). The CDR3 extends over 14 amino acids. CDR3 amino acids: CAWSQGGRWETQYF. In DNA, the CDR3 is TGTGCCTGGAGCCAGGGCGGGAGGTGGGAGACCCAGTACTTC.

The chain carries TRBV15 and TRBJ2-7, with 9 bases lining up with TRBD2. This CDR3 is 16 amino acids long. J was trimmed by 5 bases and V by 3 bases; bases with no gene match: 11. Looked up from germline, CDR1 is LNHNV and CDR2 is YYDKDF (reference sequence). Written as DNA, the CDR3 is TGTGCCACCAGCAGTCCCGTGGTAGCGGGAGTCCACGAGCAGTACTTC. Translated, it gives CATSSPVVAGVHEQYF.

Details on this clonotype: This may arise from a read error, as a much more abundant clone is one base away. V gene TRBV27 combines with J gene TRBJ1-6; perhaps TRBD1 as D (5 bases). Per germline, CDR1 MNHEY and CDR2 SMNVEV (reference sequence). CDR3 size: 15 residues. In DNA form, the CDR3 reads TGTGCCAGCAGTTTAATGAGGGGCGGGAATTCACCCCACCACTTT. Protein product: CASSLMRGGNSPHHF.

Ten or more counts support this clonotype. The rearrangement links TRBV6-1 to TRBJ2-7; D remains unclear. The V gene lost 0 bases and the J gene lost 7 bases, with 10 bases spanning the gap. The CDR3 loop spans 13 amino acids. From germline, CDR1 is MNHNS and CDR2 SASEGT. The CDR3 here is CASSEAHPREQYF. In nucleotides, the CDR3 is TGTGCCAGCAGTGAAGCCCACCCGAGGGAGCAGTACTTC.

As concerns this clonotype: Since a much larger clone is just one base distant, this may be a read error. The rearrangement links TRBV29-1 to TRBJ2-7; D gene unclear. Germline V gene data show CDR1 as SQVTM and CDR2 as ANQGSEA. V lost 7 bases and J 3 bases, leaving 16 bases between the germline ends. The CDR3 loop spans 13 amino acids. This CDR3 is CSAAGGKRYEQYF. The CDR3 DNA reads TGCAGCGCAGCCGGTGGGAAACGCTACGAGCAGTACTTC.

Ten or more counts support this clonotype. V usage is TRBV2 and J usage is TRBJ1-2; no clear D. With 2 bases removed from V and 1 base from J, the gap between germline ends came to 11 bases. In germline, CDR1 is SNHLY, CDR2 FYNNEI. This CDR3 region has 15 residues. This chain's CDR3 is CASSELTRINYGYTF. The DNA of the CDR3 is TGTGCCAGCAGTGAATTAACCAGAATTAACTATGGCTACACCTTC.

This clonotype was detected many times. The chain recombines TRBV6-1 with TRBJ2-7, with a tentative D call TRBD2 (5 bases). Germline CDR1 is MNHNS and CDR2 is SASEGT. V was shortened by 7 bases and J by 4 bases, with 17 bases between the two germline ends. The CDR3 totals 14 residues. The CDR3 sequence is CASTAIEGQYEQYF. The CDR3 coding sequence is TGTGCCAGCACAGCTATCGAGGGCCAATACGAGCAGTACTTC.

The table lists this clonotype with many counts. The J gene is TRBJ2-6, the V gene TRBV28, with D perhaps assigned TRBD1 or TRBD2 (5 bases each). V was pared by 5 bases and J by 4 bases, with 9 bases between. The CDR3 spans 14 residues. Per germline, CDR1 MDHEN and CDR2 SYDVKM. CDR3 coding DNA: TGTGCCAGCAGTCAGGGACCCGGGGCCAACGTCCTGACTTTC. As protein: CASSQGPGANVLTF.

This clonotype came up many times. V gene TRBV5-6 combines with J gene TRBJ2-5, with D possibly matching TRBD1 (5 bases). Germline assignment: CDR1 SGHDT and CDR2 YYEEEE. The CDR3 spans 15 residues. V gave up 1 base and J gave up 5 bases, with 15 bases separating them. The chain's CDR3 is CASSLQGRAWETQYF. The CDR3 bases are TGTGCCAGCAGCTTGCAGGGCAGGGCGTGGGAGACCCAGTACTTC.

V is TRBV13 and J is TRBJ2-3; no definite D call. In germline, CDR1 is PRHDT, CDR2 FYEKMQ (reference sequence). This CDR3 contains 12 residues. Trimming removed 8 bases at V and 4 bases at J, with 10 bases between. CDR3 in amino acids: CASSSTADTQYF. The CDR3 DNA follows: TGTGCCAGCTCCTCTACGGCAGATACGCAGTATTTT.

There are a few counts of this clonotype. The V and J genes are TRBV7-3 and TRBJ1-1; D call uncertain. CDR3 length: 13 residues. CDR1 is SGHTA, CDR2 FQGTGA, per germline. V gave up 5 bases and J gave up 10 bases, with 17 bases separating them. In nucleotides, the CDR3 is TGTGCCAGCAGCATAGGACGGAATCGGCCAGCTTTCTTT. It is translated as CASSIGRNRPAFF.